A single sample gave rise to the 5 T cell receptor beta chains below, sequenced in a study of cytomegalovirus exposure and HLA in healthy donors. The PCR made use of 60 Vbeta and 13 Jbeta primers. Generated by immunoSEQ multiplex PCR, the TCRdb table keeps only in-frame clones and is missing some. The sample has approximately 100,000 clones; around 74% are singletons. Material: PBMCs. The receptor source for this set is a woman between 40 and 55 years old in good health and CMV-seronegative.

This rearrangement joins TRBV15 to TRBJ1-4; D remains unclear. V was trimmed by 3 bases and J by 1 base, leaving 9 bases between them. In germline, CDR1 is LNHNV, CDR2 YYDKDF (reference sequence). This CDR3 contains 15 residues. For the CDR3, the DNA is TGTGCCACCAGCAGTTGGACTGGAACTAATGAAAAACTGTTTTTT. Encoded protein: CATSSWTGTNEKLFF.

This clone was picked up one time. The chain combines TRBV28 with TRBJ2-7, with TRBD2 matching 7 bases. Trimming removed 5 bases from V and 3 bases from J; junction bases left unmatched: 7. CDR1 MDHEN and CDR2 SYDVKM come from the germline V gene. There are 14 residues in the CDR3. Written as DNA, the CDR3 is TGTGCCAGCAGTCTTGCTAGCGGAAGCTACGAGCAGTACTTC. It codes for CASSLASGSYEQYF. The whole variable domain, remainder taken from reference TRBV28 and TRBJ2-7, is DVKVTQSSRYLVKRTGEKVFLECVQDMDHENMFWYRQDPGLGLRLIYFSYDVKMKEKGDIPEGYSVSREKKERFSLILESASTNQTSMYLCASSLASGSYEQYFGPGTRLTVT.

In DNA, the CDR3 is TGTGCCAGCAGCGTACAGGATAATTCACCCCTCCACTTT. Translating it yields CASSVQDNSPLHF. The chain employs TRBV9 and TRBJ1-6; D gene unclear. Trimming cost V 1 base and J 5 bases, with 4 bases left between them. CDR3 length equals 13 residues. CDR1 and CDR2 from the germline V gene are SGDLS and YYNGEE.

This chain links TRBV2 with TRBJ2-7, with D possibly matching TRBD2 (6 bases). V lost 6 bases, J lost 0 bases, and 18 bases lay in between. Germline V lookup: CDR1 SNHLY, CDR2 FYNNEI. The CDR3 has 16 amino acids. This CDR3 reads CASRTSSTLFSYEQYF. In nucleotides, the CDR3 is TGTGCCAGCAGGACTAGTTCTACATTGTTCTCCTACGAGCAGTACTTC.

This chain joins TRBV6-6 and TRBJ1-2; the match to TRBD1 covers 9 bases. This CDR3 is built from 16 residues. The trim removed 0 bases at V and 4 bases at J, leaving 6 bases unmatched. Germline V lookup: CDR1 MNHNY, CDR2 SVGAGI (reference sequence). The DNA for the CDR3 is TGTGCCAGCAGTTACTCGACGGACAGGGGTAGCTATGGCTACACCTTC. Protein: CASSYSTDRGSYGYTF.